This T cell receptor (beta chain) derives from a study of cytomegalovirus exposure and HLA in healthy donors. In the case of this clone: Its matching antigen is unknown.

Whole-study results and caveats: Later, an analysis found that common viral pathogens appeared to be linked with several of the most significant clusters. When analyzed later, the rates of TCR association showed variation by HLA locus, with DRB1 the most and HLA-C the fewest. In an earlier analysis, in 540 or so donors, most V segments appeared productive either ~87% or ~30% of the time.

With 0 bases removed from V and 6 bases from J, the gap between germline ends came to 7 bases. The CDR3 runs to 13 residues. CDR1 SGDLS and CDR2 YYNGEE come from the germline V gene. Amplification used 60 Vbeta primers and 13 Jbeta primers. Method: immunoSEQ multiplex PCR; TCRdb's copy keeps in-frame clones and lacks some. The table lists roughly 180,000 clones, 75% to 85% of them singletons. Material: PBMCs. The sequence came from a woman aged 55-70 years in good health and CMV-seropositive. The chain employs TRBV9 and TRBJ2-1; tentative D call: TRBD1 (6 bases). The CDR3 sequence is CASSVDRVNEQFF. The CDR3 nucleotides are TGTGCCAGCAGCGTAGACAGGGTCAATGAGCAGTTCTTC.